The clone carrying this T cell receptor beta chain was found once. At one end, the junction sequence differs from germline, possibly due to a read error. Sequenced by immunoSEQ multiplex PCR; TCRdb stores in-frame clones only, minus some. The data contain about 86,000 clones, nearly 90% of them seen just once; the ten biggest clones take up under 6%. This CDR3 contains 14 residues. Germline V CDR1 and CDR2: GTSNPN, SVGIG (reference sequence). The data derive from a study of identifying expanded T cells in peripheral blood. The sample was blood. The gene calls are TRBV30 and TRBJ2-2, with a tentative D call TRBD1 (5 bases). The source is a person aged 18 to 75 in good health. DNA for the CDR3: TGTGCCTGTCAAAGGGGCGCGAATACCGGGGAGCTGTTTTTT. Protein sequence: CACQRGANTGELFF.